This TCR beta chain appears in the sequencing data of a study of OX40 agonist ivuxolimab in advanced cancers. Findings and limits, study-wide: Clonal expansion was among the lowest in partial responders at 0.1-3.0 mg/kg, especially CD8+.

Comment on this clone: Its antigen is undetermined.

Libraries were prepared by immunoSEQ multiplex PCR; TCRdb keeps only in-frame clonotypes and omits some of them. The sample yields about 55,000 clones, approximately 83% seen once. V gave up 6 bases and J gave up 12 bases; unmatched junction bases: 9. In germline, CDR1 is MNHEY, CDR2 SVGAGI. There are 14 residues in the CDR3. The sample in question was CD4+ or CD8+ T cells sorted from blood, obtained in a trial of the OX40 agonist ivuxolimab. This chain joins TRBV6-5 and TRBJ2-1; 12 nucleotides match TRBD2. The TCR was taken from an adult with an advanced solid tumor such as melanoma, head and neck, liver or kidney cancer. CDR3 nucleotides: TGTGCCAGCAGCAACCTAGCGGGGGGGATGGGGCAGTTCTTC. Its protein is CASSNLAGGMGQFF.